This T cell receptor (beta chain) was recorded in a study of control samples from healthy donors and cancer patients. Repertoires were generated with immunoSEQ multiplex PCR, while TCRdb's copy carries only in-frame clones and drops some. The table shows over 110,000 clones, with less than 90% occurring only once. Per the germline V gene, CDR1 is LGHDT and CDR2 is YNNKEL (reference sequence). The CDR3 totals 14 residues. Trimming cost V 0 bases and J 5 bases, with 10 bases left between them. Concerning this clone: The same CDR3 arises from other DNA sequences in this sample as well.

The chain uses TRBV3-1 (or the pseudogene TRBV3-2) and TRBJ1-1; D is undetermined. The source is a woman aged 25 to 39 in good health. Sequenced sample: blood. For the CDR3, the DNA is TGTGCCAGCAGCCAAGATCGGGGTTGGACTGAAGCTTTCTTT. It codes for CASSQDRGWTEAFF.